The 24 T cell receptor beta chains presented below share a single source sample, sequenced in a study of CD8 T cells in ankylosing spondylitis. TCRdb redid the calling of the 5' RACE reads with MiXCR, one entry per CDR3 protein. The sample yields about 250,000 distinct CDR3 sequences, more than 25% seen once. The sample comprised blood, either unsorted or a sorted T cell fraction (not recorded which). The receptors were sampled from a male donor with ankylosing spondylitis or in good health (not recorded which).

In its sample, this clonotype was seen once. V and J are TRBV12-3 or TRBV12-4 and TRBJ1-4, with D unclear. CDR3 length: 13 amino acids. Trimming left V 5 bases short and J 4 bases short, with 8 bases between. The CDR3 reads CASSRAHNEKLFF. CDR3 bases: TGTGCCAGCAGTCGGGCCCATAATGAAAAACTGTTTTTT.

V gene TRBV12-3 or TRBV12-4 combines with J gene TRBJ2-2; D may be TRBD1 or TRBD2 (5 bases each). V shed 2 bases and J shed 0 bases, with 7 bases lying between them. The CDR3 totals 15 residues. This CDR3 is CASSLRGPNTGELFF. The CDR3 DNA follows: TGTGCCAGCAGTTTACGGGGACCGAACACCGGGGAGCTGTTTTTT.

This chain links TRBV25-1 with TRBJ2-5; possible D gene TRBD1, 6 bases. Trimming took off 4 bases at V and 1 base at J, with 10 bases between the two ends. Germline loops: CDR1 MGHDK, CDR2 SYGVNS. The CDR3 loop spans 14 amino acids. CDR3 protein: CASSARDTQETQYF. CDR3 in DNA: TGTGCCAGCAGTGCACGGGACACCCAAGAGACCCAGTACTTC. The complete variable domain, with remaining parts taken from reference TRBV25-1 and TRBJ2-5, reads EADIYQTPRYLVIGTGKKITLECSQTMGHDKMYWYQQDPGMELHLIHYSYGVNSTEKGDLSSESTVSRIRTEHFPLTLESARPSHTSQYLCASSARDTQETQYFGPGTRLLVL.

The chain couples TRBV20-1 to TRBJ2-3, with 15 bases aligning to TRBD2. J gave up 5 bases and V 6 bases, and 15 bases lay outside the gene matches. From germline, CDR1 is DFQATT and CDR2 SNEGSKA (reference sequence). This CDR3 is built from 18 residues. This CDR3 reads CSALPRTSGGAWLDTQYF. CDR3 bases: TGCAGTGCCCTACCCCGGACTAGCGGGGGGGCTTGGTTAGATACGCAGTATTTT.

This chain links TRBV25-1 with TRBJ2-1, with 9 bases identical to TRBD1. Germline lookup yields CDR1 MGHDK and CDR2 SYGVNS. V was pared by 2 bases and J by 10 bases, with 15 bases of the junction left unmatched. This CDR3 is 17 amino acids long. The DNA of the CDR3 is TGTGCCAGCAGTGAACTCCTGGGACAGGGTGGCCTATCCGAGCAGTTCTTC. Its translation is CASSELLGQGGLSEQFF.

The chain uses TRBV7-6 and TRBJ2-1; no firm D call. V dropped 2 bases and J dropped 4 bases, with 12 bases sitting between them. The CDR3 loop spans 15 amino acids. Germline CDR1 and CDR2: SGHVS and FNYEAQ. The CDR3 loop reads CASSLTWQQYNEQFF. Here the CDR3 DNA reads TGTGCCAGCAGCTTAACTTGGCAGCAATACAATGAGCAGTTCTTC.

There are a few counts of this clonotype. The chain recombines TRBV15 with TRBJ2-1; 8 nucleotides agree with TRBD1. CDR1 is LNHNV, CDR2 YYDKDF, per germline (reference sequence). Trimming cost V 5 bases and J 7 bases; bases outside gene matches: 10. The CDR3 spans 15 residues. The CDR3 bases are TGTGCCACCAGCGGCGAAGACAGGGGTTGGAATGAGCAGTTCTTC. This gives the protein CATSGEDRGWNEQFF.

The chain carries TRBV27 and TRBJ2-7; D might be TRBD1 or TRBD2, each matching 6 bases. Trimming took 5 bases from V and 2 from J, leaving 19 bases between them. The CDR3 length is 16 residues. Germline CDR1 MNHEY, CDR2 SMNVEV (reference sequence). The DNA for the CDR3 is TGTGCCAGCAGTCCTACAGGGATGCGGAGGGCCTACGAGCAGTACTTC. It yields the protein CASSPTGMRRAYEQYF.

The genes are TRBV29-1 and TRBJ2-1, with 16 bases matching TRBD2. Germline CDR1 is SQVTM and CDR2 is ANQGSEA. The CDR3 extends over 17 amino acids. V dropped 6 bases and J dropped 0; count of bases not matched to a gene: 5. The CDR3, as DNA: TGCAGCGTGTGGGGGACTAGCGGGGGGGACTCCTACAATGAGCAGTTCTTC. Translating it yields CSVWGTSGGDSYNEQFF.

The CDR3 is CASSLSGLPYEQYF. The CDR3 DNA reads TGTGCCAGCAGTTTATCGGGCCTCCCCTACGAGCAGTACTTC. The J gene is TRBJ2-7, the V gene TRBV27, with D unresolved. Germline V gives CDR1 MNHEY, CDR2 SMNVEV (reference sequence). This CDR3 has 14 amino acids. The ends were cut back, 0 bases at V and 2 bases at J, with 8 bases in the middle.

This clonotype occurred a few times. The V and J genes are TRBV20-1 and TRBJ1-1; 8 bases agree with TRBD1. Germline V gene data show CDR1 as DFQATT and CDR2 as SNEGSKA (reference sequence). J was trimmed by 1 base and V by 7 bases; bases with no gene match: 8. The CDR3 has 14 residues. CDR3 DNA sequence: TGCAGTGGGTACAGGGGGGGAGAGAACACTGAAGCTTTCTTT. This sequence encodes CSGYRGGENTEAFF.

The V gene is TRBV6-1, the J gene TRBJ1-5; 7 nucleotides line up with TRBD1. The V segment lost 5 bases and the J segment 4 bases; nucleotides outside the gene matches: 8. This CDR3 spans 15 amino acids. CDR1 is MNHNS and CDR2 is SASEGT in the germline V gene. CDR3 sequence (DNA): TGTGCCAGCAGTCGAAGTGGGGGACAGAATCAGCCCCAGCATTTT. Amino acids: CASSRSGGQNQPQHF.

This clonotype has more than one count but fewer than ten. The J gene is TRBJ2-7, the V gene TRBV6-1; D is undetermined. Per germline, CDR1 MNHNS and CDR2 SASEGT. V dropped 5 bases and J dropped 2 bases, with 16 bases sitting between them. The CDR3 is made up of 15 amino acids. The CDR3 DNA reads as TGTGCCAGCAGTCCCTACGCGGACGGTACCTACGAGCAGTACTTC. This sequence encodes CASSPYADGTYEQYF.

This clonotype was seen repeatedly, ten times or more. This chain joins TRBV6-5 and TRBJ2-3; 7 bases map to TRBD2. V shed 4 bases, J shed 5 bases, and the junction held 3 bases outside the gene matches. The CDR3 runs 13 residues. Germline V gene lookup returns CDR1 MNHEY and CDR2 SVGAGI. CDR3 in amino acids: CASSSGLLDTQYF. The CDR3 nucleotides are TGTGCCAGCAGTTCGGGACTACTAGATACGCAGTATTTT.

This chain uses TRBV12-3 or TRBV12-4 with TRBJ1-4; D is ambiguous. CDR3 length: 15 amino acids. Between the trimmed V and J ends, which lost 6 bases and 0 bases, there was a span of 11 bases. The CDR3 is CASSGPYSTNEKLFF. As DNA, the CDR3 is TGTGCCAGCAGCGGACCCTACTCAACTAATGAAAAACTGTTTTTT.

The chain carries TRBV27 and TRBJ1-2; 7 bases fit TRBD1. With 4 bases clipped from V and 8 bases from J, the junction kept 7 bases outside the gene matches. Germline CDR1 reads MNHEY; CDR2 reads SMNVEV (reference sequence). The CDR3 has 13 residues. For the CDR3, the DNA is TGTGCCAGCAGTTCCCTAACAGGGGTCGGCTACACCTTC. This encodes CASSSLTGVGYTF.

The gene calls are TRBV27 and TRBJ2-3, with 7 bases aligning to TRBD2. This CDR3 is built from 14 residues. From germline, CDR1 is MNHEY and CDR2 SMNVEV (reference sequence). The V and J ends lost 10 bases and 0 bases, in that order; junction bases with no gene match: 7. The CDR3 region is CATIRGGSTDTQYF. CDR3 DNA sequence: TGTGCCACCATACGCGGGGGAAGCACAGATACGCAGTATTTT.

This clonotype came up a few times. CDR3 DNA sequence: TGTGCCAGCAGCCCTCGAAGCCTTAGCACCGGGGAGCTGTTTTTT. This translates into CASSPRSLSTGELFF. The chain couples TRBV11-2 to TRBJ2-2; D gene unclear. Trimming took off 5 bases at V and 4 bases at J, with 14 bases between the two ends. Germline V gene lookup returns CDR1 SGHAT and CDR2 FQNNGV. CDR3 size: 15 residues.

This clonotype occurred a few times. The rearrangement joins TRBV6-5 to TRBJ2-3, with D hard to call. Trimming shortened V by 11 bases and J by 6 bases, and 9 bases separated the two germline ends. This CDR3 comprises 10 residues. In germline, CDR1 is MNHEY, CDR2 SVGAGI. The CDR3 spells CACQLDTQYF. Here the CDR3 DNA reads TGTGCCTGTCAATTGGATACGCAGTATTTT.

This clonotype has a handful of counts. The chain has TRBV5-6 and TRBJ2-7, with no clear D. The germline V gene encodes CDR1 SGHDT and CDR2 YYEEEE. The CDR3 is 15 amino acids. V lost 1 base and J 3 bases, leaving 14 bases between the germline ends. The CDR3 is CASSLLQPGHYEQYF. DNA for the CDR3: TGTGCCAGCAGCTTGTTACAACCGGGCCACTACGAGCAGTACTTC.

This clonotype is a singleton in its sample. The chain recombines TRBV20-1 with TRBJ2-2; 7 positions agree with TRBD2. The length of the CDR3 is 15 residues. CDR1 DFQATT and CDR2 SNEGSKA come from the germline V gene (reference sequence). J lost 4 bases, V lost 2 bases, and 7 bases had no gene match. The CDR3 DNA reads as TGCAGTGCTAGACATAGCGGGCGACGCACCGGGGAGCTGTTTTTT. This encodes CSARHSGRRTGELFF.

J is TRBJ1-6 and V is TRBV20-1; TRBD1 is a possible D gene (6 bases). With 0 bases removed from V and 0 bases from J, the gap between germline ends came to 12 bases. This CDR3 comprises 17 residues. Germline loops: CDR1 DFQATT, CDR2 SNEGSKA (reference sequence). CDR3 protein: CSARDGGGASYNSPLHF. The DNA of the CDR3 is TGCAGTGCTAGAGATGGGGGGGGCGCCTCCTATAATTCACCCCTCCACTTT.

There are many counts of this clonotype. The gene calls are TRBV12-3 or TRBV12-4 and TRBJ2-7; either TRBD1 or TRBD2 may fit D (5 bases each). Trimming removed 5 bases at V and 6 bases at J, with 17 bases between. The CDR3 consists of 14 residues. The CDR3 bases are TGTGCCAGCAGTCTCGGGACGGGGTGGACCGAGCAGTACTTC. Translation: CASSLGTGWTEQYF.

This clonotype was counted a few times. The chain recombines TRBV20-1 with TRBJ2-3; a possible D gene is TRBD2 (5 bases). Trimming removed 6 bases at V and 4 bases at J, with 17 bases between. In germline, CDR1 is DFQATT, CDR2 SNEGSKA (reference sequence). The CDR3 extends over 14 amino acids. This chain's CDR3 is CSAIPEAGADTQYF. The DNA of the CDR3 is TGCAGTGCCATCCCGGAGGCTGGGGCAGATACGCAGTATTTT.